A single T cell receptor beta chain is shown here with its context. Its antigen is currently unknown. The sample is drawn from a study of shared clonotypes between healthy human individuals. There are 16 residues in the CDR3. Germline V gives CDR1 SGDLS, CDR2 YYNGEE. V was clipped by 0 bases and J by 6 bases, with 16 bases between them. Only in-frame clones appear in the TCRdb table, and some are missing; sequencing was by immunoSEQ multiplex PCR. Counted here are a few million clones, 93% occurring once; the ten biggest clones make up under 0.45%. Broader study findings: Among the subsets, naive ones generally showed larger estimated richness than memory ones.

The sequenced sample consisted of naive CD4+ T cells from PBMCs. As to subset: CD45RA+ positively selected. The receptor's source is a man aged 18 to 30 in good health. Some clones in this sample may be carry-over from other donors' samples. The chain uses TRBV9 and TRBJ1-5; tentatively, D is TRBD1 (5 bases). CDR3: CASSVGGAEGGQPQHF. DNA for the CDR3: TGTGCCAGCAGCGTAGGAGGGGCTGAGGGTGGTCAGCCCCAGCATTTT. Using reference TRBV9 and TRBJ1-5 for the parts outside the CDR3, the full variable domain is DSGVTQTPKHLITATGQRVTLRCSPRSGDLSVYWYQQSLDQGLQFLIQYYNGEERAKGNILERFSAQQFPDLHSELNLSSLELGDSALYFCASSVGGAEGGQPQHFGDGTRLSIL.